This TCR beta chain originates from a study of blood T cell repertoires in COVID-19 (dated by TCRdb to about 2020). Turning to the overall study: Collaborator samples came from the United States, Italy and Spain and covered acute and convalescent phases of COVID-19. The material from the prospective study consisted of cDNA or gDNA derived from T cells, B-cell-depleted T cells, or PBMCs. The dataset comprised deeply sampled blood TCRbeta repertoires from subjects exposed to, actively infected with, or recovered from COVID-19. The repertoires were released in a freely available public database intended as a resource for research on the immune response to SARS-CoV-2. Samples were obtained from the ongoing ImmuneRACE study (first 160 participants) and from over 1,000 subjects provided by 6 global collaborators. Nearly every sample came with metadata listing a de-identified subject ID, COVID-19 status, age in years and sex. Where available, HLA class I and class II types were taken from metadata supplied by the sample provider and were not determined by assay-based typing.

Counted from cysteine to phenylalanine, this CDR3 has 14 amino acids. Only the CDR3 DNA is retained, 42 bases long and in frame from the first base. The germline V gene (reference sequence) provides CDR1 MNHEY and CDR2 SMNVEV. Deletion took 6 bases off V and 2 bases off J, with a span of 11 bases between the germline ends. Each collaborating institution followed its own protocols to collect whole blood in K2EDTA tubes. For TCRbeta analysis, collaborators shipped samples as frozen whole blood, isolated PBMCs, or DNA extracted from either of those sample types. Worth noting for this clone: The specificity of this receptor is unknown. Within one base of it there is no much larger clone, and no base qualities were kept.

The immunoSEQ Assay, a bias-controlled multiplex PCR, was used to amplify TCRbeta CDR3 regions from genomic DNA. The study's processing was this. Within the assay, amplification of reference gene primers was used to estimate how many nucleated cells each sample contained. To quantify the absolute abundance of each unique TCRbeta CDR3 rearrangement, sequence reads were collapsed and filtered. For each sample, productive Simpson clonality was calculated as the square root of Simpson's diversity index across productive rearrangements. TCRdb retrieved this table from immuneACCESS and kept in-frame rearrangements only. Not all clones are present; in checked studies, unresolved V genes account for under half, and no reason is known for the remainder. D and trimming were read from the DNA, whereas the V and J calls and clone size are those reported in that table. This sample is represented by over 250,000 clones; 89% of them were singletons. The ten biggest clones cover about 12% of the sample.

The investigation overall reported the following: The quantity of clinical and demographic metadata differed by source and by participant and was supplied without curation.

The sequence joins TRBV27 to TRBJ1-5; the D segment could be TRBD1, given 5 matching bases. The sequence was obtained from a woman in her sixties or seventies with acute or convalescent COVID-19. Sample: peripheral blood. The nucleotides are TGTGCCAGCAGGCTATGGGGGGGCAATCAGCCCCAGCATTTT. This encodes CASRLWGGNQPQHF.